The clone carrying this T cell receptor beta chain was seen just once. The record originates from a study of blood T cell repertoires in COVID-19. About the research overall: Samples came from the United States, Italy and Spain, spanning acute and convalescent COVID-19. T cells, B-cell-depleted T cells, or PBMCs supplied cDNA or gDNA.

Germline CDR1 SGHAT, CDR2 FQNNGV. The CDR3 runs to 14 residues. V dropped 0 bases and J dropped 7 bases, with 13 bases sitting between them. The authors' processing: Counts of nucleated cells, estimated from reference gene primer amplification, were obtained. Sequenced by immunoSEQ multiplex PCR; TCRdb stores in-frame clones only, minus some. V and J calls plus clone size are reproduced from that table; the DNA served to infer D and trimming. The sample carries almost 100,000 clones, 86% recorded once. Sequencing was performed on peripheral blood. The rearrangement links TRBV11-2 to TRBJ2-7; D is possibly TRBD2 (5 bases). The receptor was isolated from a man aged 50-59 years with acute or convalescent COVID-19. The chain's CDR3 is CASSLELVFGEQYF. CDR3 nucleotides: TGTGCCAGCAGCTTAGAACTAGTCTTCGGGGAGCAGTACTTC.